The entry below gives a single T cell receptor (beta chain) sequence along with its context. Its antigen is unidentified. This entry is derived from a study of T cell responses to AZD1222 COVID-19 vaccine. The germline CDR1 and CDR2 sequences are SGHRS and YFSETQ. The CDR3 spans 14 residues. Trimming took 3 bases from V and 0 from J, leaving 9 bases between them. The protocol was immunoSEQ multiplex PCR, while the TCRdb copy is restricted to in-frame clones and leaves out a portion. Of 150,000 or so clones in the sample, roughly four fifths were seen once. Study-wide results and limits: Reportedly, close to half of spike-specific TCRs are directed against unmutated variant regions. Increased Spike-specific TCR breadth and depth were observed after two AZD1222 doses.

This chain uses TRBV5-1 with TRBJ1-2, with D perhaps TRBD1 (6 bases). The source was peripheral blood, collected on day 0 of MenACWY control vaccination. The sequence came from an adult in good health. In nucleotides, the CDR3 is TGCGCCAGCAGCTGGGACACTCCTAACTATGGCTACACCTTC. Its translation is CASSWDTPNYGYTF.